This T cell receptor beta chain appears in the sequencing data of a study of blood T cell repertoires in COVID-19. This clone came up a few times. This same CDR3 is encoded by further DNA sequences in the sample. Profiled with immunoSEQ multiplex PCR; TCRdb holds only in-frame clones, not every one. Altogether about 200,000 clones are present, roughly 82% being singletons, with the ten largest covering roughly 5.2%. Participants reported their clinical history, and cohort assignment relied on those reports. Germline assignment: CDR1 GTSNPN and CDR2 SVGIG (reference sequence). V shed 0 bases and J shed 7 bases, with 7 bases lying between them. The CDR3 is 13 residues long.

The sample consisted of PBMCs or T cells enriched from blood (not recorded which). J is TRBJ1-6 and V is TRBV30, with D uncertain. This sequence originates from a woman aged 55-70 years with acute COVID-19. The CDR3 protein is CAWSVRGNSPLHF. For the CDR3, the DNA is TGTGCCTGGAGTGTGCGGGGAAATTCACCCCTCCACTTT.